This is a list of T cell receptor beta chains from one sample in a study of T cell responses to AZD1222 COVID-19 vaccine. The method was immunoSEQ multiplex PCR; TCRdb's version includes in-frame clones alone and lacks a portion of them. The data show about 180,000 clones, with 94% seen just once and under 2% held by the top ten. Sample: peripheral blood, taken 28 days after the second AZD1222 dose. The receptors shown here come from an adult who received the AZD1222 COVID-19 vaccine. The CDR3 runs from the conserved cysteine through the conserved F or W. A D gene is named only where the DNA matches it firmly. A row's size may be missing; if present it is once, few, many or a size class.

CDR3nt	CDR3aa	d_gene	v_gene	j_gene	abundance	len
TGTGCCACCAGCAGAGATTTCGGGACTAGCGTCAATGAGCAGTTCTTC	CATSRDFGTSVNEQFF	TRBD2	TRBV15	TRBJ2-1	-	16
TGTGCTAGTGCTCAATACGACAATGAGCAGTTCTTC	CASAQYDNEQFF	-	TRBV12-5	TRBJ2-1	-	12
TGTGCCAGCAGTTACTCGGGTTCTAGCAATCAGCCCCAGCATTTT	CASSYSGSSNQPQHF	-	TRBV6-5	TRBJ1-5	-	15
TGTGCCAGCACCGAGGACAGGTACTCTGGAAACACCATATATTTT	CASTEDRYSGNTIYF	TRBD1	TRBV2	TRBJ1-3	-	15
TGTGCCAGCAGCCGGATGGGTAATGAAAAACTGTTTTTT	CASSRMGNEKLFF	-	TRBV11-1	TRBJ1-4	-	13
TGTGCCAGTAGTATTAGGCGGGGGGTCGCCTACGAGCAGTACTTC	CASSIRRGVAYEQYF	TRBD2	TRBV19	TRBJ2-7	-	15
TGTGCCAGCACCGAGGCACAGGGGGGAAAACTGTTTTTT	CASTEAQGGKLFF	TRBD1	TRBV6-5	TRBJ1-4	-	13
TGTGCCAGCAGTTTCGAACCGAGAAATTCACCCCTCCACTTT	CASSFEPRNSPLHF	-	TRBV27	TRBJ1-6	-	14
TGTGCCAGCAGCTTAGTAGCACCGTGGTTGAACACTGAAGCTTTCTTT	CASSLVAPWLNTEAFF	-	TRBV7-2	TRBJ1-1	-	16
TGTGCCAGTAGTAGGTCAGGGGGCAGCGCTGAAGCTTTCTTT	CASSRSGGSAEAFF	TRBD1	TRBV19	TRBJ1-1	once	14